This is a list of T cell receptor beta chains from one sample in a study of OX40 agonist ivuxolimab in advanced cancers. TCRdb keeps only in-frame clones here, not all; method: immunoSEQ multiplex PCR. This table has 50,000 to 75,000 clones, less than 95% appearing once. The sample consisted of CD4+ or CD8+ T cells sorted from blood, taken in a trial of the OX40 agonist ivuxolimab. Receptors were obtained from an adult with an advanced solid tumor such as melanoma, head and neck, liver or kidney cancer. Each CDR3 is given with its conserved first and last residue. The D gene is left open where the match is weak. Expanded clones are given a class, and other clones once, few, many or no size at all.

>TRBD2|TRBJ2-3|TRBV9|once
CASSVQQAGYTQYF
TGTGCCAGCAGCGTCCAACAAGCGGGGTACACGCAGTATTTT
>TRBD2|TRBJ2-7|TRBV6-6|NA
CASFGTSGTDSYEQYF
TGTGCCAGCTTTGGGACTAGCGGGACCGACTCCTACGAGCAGTACTTC
>TRBD2|TRBJ2-7|TRBV27|NA
CASSLLFSGSPYEQYF
TGTGCCAGCAGTTTACTCTTTAGCGGGAGTCCCTACGAGCAGTACTTC
>NA|TRBJ1-5|TRBV18|NA
CASSPRAPGTSNQPQHF
TGTGCCAGCTCACCACGGGCCCCTGGTACGAGCAATCAGCCCCAGCATTTT
>NA|TRBJ1-1|TRBV28|few
CASSAYRYMNTEAFF
TGTGCCAGCAGTGCCTACAGATACATGAACACTGAAGCTTTCTTT
>NA|TRBJ2-2|TRBV7-3|NA
CASSSVTGELFF
TGTGCCAGCAGCTCCGTCACCGGGGAGCTGTTTTTT
>NA|TRBJ1-1|TRBV30|NA
CAWSVWAEAFF
TGTGCCTGGAGTGTCTGGGCTGAAGCTTTCTTT
>NA|TRBJ2-1|TRBV10-1|NA
CASSESLSDHFHEQFF
TGCGCCAGCAGTGAGTCTCTCAGCGACCACTTCCATGAGCAGTTCTTC
>NA|TRBJ2-1|TRBV5-1|NA
CASSSGSGSSRFNEQFF
TGCGCCAGCAGCTCGGGGAGCGGGTCCTCTCGCTTCAATGAGCAGTTCTTC
>TRBD1|TRBJ2-7|TRBV2|NA
CASSRTGIYEQYF
TGTGCCAGCAGCCGGACAGGGATATACGAGCAGTACTTC
>NA|TRBJ2-2|TRBV9|NA
CASSVLGNTGELFF
TGTGCCAGCAGCGTCCTGGGGAACACCGGGGAGCTGTTTTTT
>TRBD2|TRBJ2-7|TRBV27|NA
CASSPGLAGPYEQYF
TGTGCCAGCAGTCCTGGACTAGCGGGCCCCTACGAGCAGTACTTC
>TRBD1|TRBJ1-1|TRBV7-9|once
CASSTYHRGAEAFF
TGTGCCAGCAGCACTTACCACAGGGGGGCTGAAGCTTTCTTT
>TRBD1|TRBJ2-6|TRBV27|NA
CASKRQGASGANVLTF
TGTGCCAGCAAAAGGCAGGGGGCCTCTGGGGCCAACGTCCTGACTTTC
>TRBD2|TRBJ2-4|TRBV30|NA
CAWSVIKSGTVQYF
TGTGCCTGGAGTGTAATTAAGAGCGGGACTGTTCAGTACTTC
>NA|TRBJ2-5|TRBV6-6|NA
CASRAPGAQETQYF
TGTGCCAGCAGAGCGCCGGGTGCCCAAGAGACCCAGTACTTC
>TRBD2|TRBJ2-1|TRBV29-1|NA
CSVDPAGVYNEQFF
TGCAGCGTTGACCCAGCGGGAGTTTACAATGAGCAGTTCTTC
>TRBD2|TRBJ2-3|TRBV28|NA
CASSSAGRDTQYF
TGTGCCAGCAGTTCAGCGGGGCGAGATACGCAGTATTTT
>NA|TRBJ1-2|TRBV27|NA
CASSFGEQGNYGYTF
TGTGCCAGCAGTTTTGGCGAACAGGGAAACTATGGCTACACCTTC
>NA|TRBJ1-2|TRBV30|few
CAWRGTIGGYTF
TGTGCCTGGAGAGGGACAATCGGTGGCTACACCTTC
>TRBD2|TRBJ2-7|TRBV2|NA
CASSPGGGPYEQYF
TGTGCCAGCAGCCCGGGGGGAGGACCCTACGAGCAGTACTTC
>NA|TRBJ1-5|TRBV5-4|NA
CASSLEPGRGQPQHF
TGTGCCAGCAGCTTGGAACCAGGCAGAGGGCAGCCCCAGCATTTT
>TRBD1|TRBJ1-1|TRBV7-8|once
CASSSPGQVRSEAFF
TGTGCCAGCAGCTCACCGGGACAGGTGAGGTCTGAAGCTTTCTTT
>NA|TRBJ2-3|TRBV30|NA
CAWSVGYERGTDTQYF
TGTGCCTGGAGTGTGGGTTATGAGCGGGGCACAGATACGCAGTATTTT
>NA|TRBJ2-3|TRBV7-3|NA
CASSLRGRGTDTQYF
TGTGCCAGCAGCTTAAGGGGACGGGGCACAGATACGCAGTATTTT
>NA|TRBJ2-3|TRBV28|NA
CASSLGPRRQYF
TGTGCCAGCAGTTTAGGCCCTCGTAGGCAGTATTTT
>NA|TRBJ2-3|TRBV6-1|NA
CASSEASGRTDTQYF
TGTGCCAGCAGTGAAGCTAGCGGTAGGACAGATACGCAGTATTTT
>NA|TRBJ1-1|TRBV5-1|NA
CASSEQNTEAFF
TGCGCCAGCAGCGAACAGAACACTGAAGCTTTCTTT
>TRBD2|TRBJ2-2|TRBV10-1|NA
CASRPGLAGTGELFF
TGCGCCAGTCGTCCGGGACTAGCGGGCACCGGGGAGCTGTTTTTT
>TRBD2|TRBJ2-1|TRBV30|NA
CAWREGLAGGNEQFF
TGTGCCTGGAGAGAGGGACTAGCGGGAGGTAATGAGCAGTTCTTC
>NA|TRBJ1-1|TRBV7-2|NA
CASSSERAEAFF
TGTGCCAGCAGCTCGGAGCGCGCTGAAGCTTTCTTT
>NA|TRBJ2-6|TRBV5-8|NA
CASSFVVNSYSGANVLTF
TGTGCCAGCAGCTTCGTAGTTAACAGCTACTCTGGGGCCAACGTCCTGACTTTC
>NA|TRBJ1-1|TRBV4-1|NA
CASSQDSRNTEAFF
TGCGCCAGTAGCCAAGATAGCAGGAACACTGAAGCTTTCTTT
>NA|TRBJ2-7|TRBV21-1|NA
CASSRALQGGEQYF
TGTGCCAGCAGCAGGGCCTTACAGGGGGGCGAGCAGTACTTC
>NA|TRBJ2-1|TRBV19|NA
CASSKLRVSEQFF
TGTGCCAGTAGTAAGTTGCGGGTAAGCGAGCAGTTCTTC
>NA|TRBJ2-5|TRBV28|NA
CASSSMGGLQETQYF
TGTGCCAGCAGTTCCATGGGCGGTCTCCAAGAGACCCAGTACTTC
>TRBD1|TRBJ2-3|TRBV14|NA
CASSLRTGGTDTQYF
TGTGCCAGCAGCCTACGGACAGGGGGCACAGATACGCAGTATTTT
>NA|TRBJ1-2|TRBV2|NA
CASSERFGNGYTF
TGTGCCAGCAGTGAGAGATTTGGGAATGGCTACACCTTC
>TRBD1|TRBJ1-1|TRBV10-1|NA
CASSGGTGSTEAFF
TGCGCCAGCAGTGGGGGGACAGGGTCCACTGAAGCTTTCTTT
>TRBD2|TRBJ2-3|TRBV6-5|NA
CASSYRLAGVGDTQYF
TGTGCCAGCAGTTATCGCCTAGCGGGAGTTGGAGATACGCAGTATTTT
>NA|TRBJ1-5|TRBV19|NA
CATHKGMGSNQPQHF
TGTGCCACACATAAGGGAATGGGAAGCAATCAGCCCCAGCATTTT
>NA|TRBJ2-6|TRBV5-1|NA
CASRGGRTGSGANVLTF
TGCGCCAGCAGGGGGGGACGGACTGGCTCTGGGGCCAACGTCCTGACTTTC
>NA|TRBJ2-5|TRBV19|NA
CASSIQSRNTQYF
TGTGCCAGTAGTATACAGTCCCGGAATACCCAGTACTTC
>NA|TRBJ2-1|TRBV5-1|NA
CASSSYNEQFF
TGCGCCAGCAGCTCGTACAATGAGCAGTTCTTC
>TRBD2|TRBJ2-2|TRBV5-4|NA
CASSSSRASGTTGELFF
TGTGCCAGCAGTTCCTCCCGGGCTAGCGGGACCACCGGGGAGCTGTTTTTT
>NA|TRBJ1-3|TRBV19|NA
CASSIPPVSNSGNTIYF
TGTGCCAGTAGTATTCCCCCTGTTTCCAACTCTGGAAACACCATATATTTT
>NA|TRBJ2-6|TRBV5-1|NA
CASSLAISGANVLTF
TGCGCCAGCAGCTTGGCGATCTCTGGGGCCAACGTCCTGACTTTC
>NA|TRBJ1-1|TRBV18|NA
CASSQAGDTEAFF
TGTGCCAGCTCACAGGCAGGGGACACTGAAGCTTTCTTT
>NA|TRBJ2-3|TRBV6-5|NA
CASRSSTDTQYF
TGTGCCAGCAGGTCATCCACAGATACGCAGTATTTT
>NA|TRBJ2-1|TRBV28|few
CAAELGGSYNEQFF
TGTGCAGCGGAACTGGGTGGCTCCTACAATGAGCAGTTCTTC
>TRBD1|TRBJ2-5|TRBV7-9|NA
CASSGQGGTQYF
TGTGCCAGCAGCGGACAGGGTGGGACCCAGTACTTC
>NA|TRBJ2-3|TRBV7-9|NA
CASSFIRGEADTQYF
TGTGCCAGCAGCTTTATCAGGGGAGAAGCAGATACGCAGTATTTT
>NA|TRBJ1-2|TRBV2|NA
CASSRTRNYGYTF
TGTGCCAGCAGCCGGACAAGGAACTATGGCTACACCTTC
>TRBD1|TRBJ2-3|TRBV5-1|once
CASSLTGTGSDTQYF
TGCGCCAGCAGCCTCACCGGGACAGGGTCAGATACGCAGTATTTT